This paragraph reports one T cell receptor beta chain. TCRdb keeps only in-frame clones here, not all; method: immunoSEQ multiplex PCR. Here the sample spans tens of thousands of clones, around nine tenths being singletons. This record belongs to a study of blood T cell repertoires in COVID-19. V lost 5 bases and J lost 0, with 8 bases in between. CDR1 is LNHDA, CDR2 SQIVND, per germline (reference sequence). This CDR3 contains 14 residues. The V and J genes are TRBV19 and TRBJ1-3; D is perhaps TRBD1 (6 bases). Sequencing was performed on peripheral blood. The TCR was taken from a human donor in a cohort sampled during active COVID-19. The CDR3 DNA follows: TGTGCCAGTAGTCCAGGGGCCTCTGGAAACACCATATATTTT. As protein: CASSPGASGNTIYF.